This T cell receptor beta chain was recovered during a study of blood T cell repertoires in COVID-19. The wider study: Material from acute and convalescent COVID-19 was sourced from the United States, Italy and Spain.

Sequenced by immunoSEQ multiplex PCR; TCRdb stores in-frame clones only, minus some. Altogether approximately 270,000 clones are present, approximately 85% being singletons, with the ten largest covering about 1%. There are 18 residues in the CDR3. Trimming cost V 0 bases and J 0 bases; bases outside gene matches: 1. CDR1 and CDR2 from the germline V gene are LNHNV and YYDKDF (reference sequence). The source material was peripheral blood. The source is a human donor with COVID-19, enrolled during active disease. The donor label of this sample is uncertain. The V and J genes are TRBV15 and TRBJ1-6; 11 bases are a match to TRBD1. CDR3 coding DNA: TGTGCCACCAGCAGAGAAGGGACAGGGGGCTCCTATAATTCACCCCTCCACTTT. Encoded protein: CATSREGTGGSYNSPLHF.